This passage covers 24 T cell receptor beta chains from one sample sequenced in a study of tumor-infiltrating lymphocytes in oesophageal squamous cell carcinoma. TCRdb reanalysed the PCR reads using MiXCR and keeps one entry per CDR3 protein. The table shows roughly 20,000 distinct CDR3 sequences, with 42% occurring only once. The sample was normal esophageal tissue next to the tumor. All receptors come from a female donor with esophageal squamous cell carcinoma.

The rearrangement uses TRBV5-1 and TRBJ2-7, with 10 nucleotides matching TRBD2. Germline trimming cut 2 bases from V and 4 bases from J; bases unmatched to any gene: 9. This CDR3 has 16 residues. Germline-derived CDR1 and CDR2 are SGHRS and YFSETQ. The CDR3 DNA is TGCGCCAGCAGCTTACCAAGAGCGGGAGGGTCTTACGAGCAGTACTTC. Protein sequence: CASSLPRAGGSYEQYF.

This clonotype has just one count. The chain uses TRBV7-2 and TRBJ2-1; 9 bases are shared with TRBD1. The J call may be mistaken, given a closer DNA end match to TRBJ1-2. Per germline, CDR1 SGHTA and CDR2 FQGNSA. This CDR3 region has 16 residues. The CDR3 DNA reads as TGTGCCAGCAGCCCCAGCCCGACAGGGGGTGGCTATGGCTACACCTTC. This gives the protein CASSPSPTGGGYGYTF.

There are a few counts of this clonotype. The V gene is TRBV7-2, the J gene TRBJ2-1; TRBD1 matches 9 bases. Trimming took 4 bases from V and 4 from J; bases not matched to a gene: 14. The CDR3 is 18 amino acids. The germline V gene has CDR1 SGHTA and CDR2 FQGNSA. The DNA of the CDR3 is TGTGCCAGCAGCTCACGACTCCCCGGGACAGGGACATACAATGAGCAGTTCTTC. It encodes CASSSRLPGTGTYNEQFF.

There are many counts of this clonotype. The chain uses TRBV5-4 and TRBJ1-4; D is unresolved. The germline V and J ends were trimmed by 1 base and 4 bases, with 11 bases remaining between them. The CDR3 is 15 amino acids. Germline CDR1 and CDR2: SGHNT and YYREEE (reference sequence). CDR3 loop: CASSLPGGVNEKLFF. DNA for the CDR3: TGTGCCAGCAGCTTGCCGGGAGGCGTTAATGAAAAACTGTTTTTT.

The chain employs TRBV7-3 and TRBJ2-3; 12 bases match TRBD2. V gave up 5 bases and J gave up 3 bases; unmatched junction bases: 15. Per the germline V gene, CDR1 is SGHTA and CDR2 is FQGTGA. This CDR3 is 19 amino acids long. The CDR3 coding sequence is TGTGCCAGCAGCCCCATTCCCGGACTAGCGGGAACTCGAACAGATACGCAGTATTTT. This translates into CASSPIPGLAGTRTDTQYF.

The chain carries TRBV7-6 and TRBJ2-4; TRBD2 matches at 7 bases. V dropped 4 bases and J dropped 13; count of bases not matched to a gene: 13. CDR3 length: 14 amino acids. The germline V gene encodes CDR1 SGHVS and CDR2 FNYEAQ. CDR3: CASSSRGNYNEQYF. The DNA of the CDR3 is TGTGCCAGCAGCTCGCGGGGGAACTACAATGAGCAGTACTTC.

In its sample, this clonotype is large (0.1 to 1%). V gene TRBV7-3 combines with J gene TRBJ2-5; the D is unclear. CDR3 length: 13 residues. In germline, CDR1 is SGHTA, CDR2 FQGTGA. V was pared by 3 bases and J by 2 bases, with 7 bases between. The CDR3 protein is CASSLISQETQYF. DNA for the CDR3: TGTGCCAGCAGCTTGATTAGTCAAGAGACCCAGTACTTC. Full variable domain (outside the CDR3, taken from reference TRBV7-3 and TRBJ2-5): GAGVSQTPSNKVTEKGKYVELRCDPISGHTALYWYRQSLGQGPEFLIYFQGTGAADDSGLPNDRFFAVRPEGSVSTLKIQRTERGDSAVYLCASSLISQETQYFGPGTRLLVL.

This rearrangement joins TRBV6-5 to TRBJ2-5; 8 nucleotides align to TRBD2. This CDR3 has 15 residues. V shed 5 bases and J 11 bases; nucleotides not matched to a gene: 16. The germline CDR1 and CDR2 sequences are MNHEY and SVGAGI. The CDR3 coding sequence is TGTGCCAGCAGTCCGCTACGAAGCGGGAGCAATGAGCAGTACTTC. Translation: CASSPLRSGSNEQYF.

This clonotype has only a few counts. V usage is TRBV7-3 and J usage is TRBJ2-5; no firm D call. Gene TRBJ2-1 matches the end of the DNA better, so the J call may be wrong. CDR3 size: 12 residues. Germline V gene lookup returns CDR1 SGHTA and CDR2 FQGTGA. The CDR3 sequence: CASSLTRNEQFF. The DNA of the CDR3 is TGTGCCAGCAGCTTAACCAGAAATGAGCAGTTCTTC.

Many counts were recorded for this clonotype. This rearrangement joins TRBV7-9 to TRBJ1-2; maybe TRBD1 (6 bases). Germline CDR1 and CDR2: SEHNR and FQNEAQ (reference sequence). The CDR3 totals 16 residues. V was cut by 5 bases and J by 1 base, with 17 bases left in between. CDR3 sequence (DNA): TGTGCCAGCAGCGCCGGCGGGGGGCCTCGTAACTATGGCTACACCTTC. Protein product: CASSAGGGPRNYGYTF.

The chain is built from TRBV7-2 and TRBJ1-6; D is unresolved. The CDR3 is 13 amino acids. Germline CDR1 and CDR2: SGHTA and FQGNSA. V was shortened by 8 bases and J by 4 bases, with 9 bases between the two germline ends. The CDR3 sequence: CASQERYNSPLHF. CDR3 DNA: TGTGCCAGCCAAGAACGGTATAATTCACCCCTCCACTTT.

The chain links TRBV7-3 to TRBJ2-3, with 7 bases lining up with TRBD1. This CDR3 is built from 16 residues. Germline V lookup: CDR1 SGHTA, CDR2 FQGTGA. J gave up 2 bases and V 0 bases, and 5 bases lay outside the gene matches. This CDR3 is CASSLTPGQTTDTQYF. In DNA, the CDR3 is TGTGCCAGCAGCTTAACACCGGGACAGACCACAGATACGCAGTATTTT.

The CDR3 here is CASSVERSSSYEQYF. The CDR3 bases are TGTGCCAGCAGTGTAGAGCGATCAAGCTCCTACGAGCAGTACTTC. This chain connects TRBV6-1 to TRBJ2-7, with D unresolved. The CDR3 length is 15 residues. The V end lost 4 bases, the J end lost 0 bases, and 13 bases lay between the germline ends. The germline CDR1 and CDR2 sequences are MNHNS and SASEGT.

Many counts were recorded for this clonotype. The missing conserved phenylalanine or tryptophan at the end of this CDR3 makes a read error likely. The DNA is left out, because the CDR3 cannot be placed on it with certainty; the CDR3 is given as TCRdb lists it. The chain links TRBV28 to TRBJ2-4; no DNA check was done on the table's D call, TRBD1. Looked up from germline, CDR1 is MDHEN and CDR2 is SYDVKM. The CDR3 has 8 residues if both end residues are counted. Here the CDR3 reads CASSLGRG.

This clonotype is medium-sized (0.01 to 0.1%) by share. J is TRBJ1-1 and V is TRBV12-3 or TRBV12-4; D is unclear. V lost 2 bases and J lost 6, with 13 bases in between. CDR3 length: 14 residues. Here the CDR3 DNA reads TGTGCCAGCAGTTTAATCCGGACGAGGGCTGAAGCTTTCTTT. Protein sequence: CASSLIRTRAEAFF.

This clonotype counts as medium-sized. The genes are TRBV11-2 and TRBJ2-4, with D unresolved. This CDR3 is built from 15 residues. In germline, CDR1 is SGHAT, CDR2 FQNNGV. Deletions cut 0 bases from V and 3 bases from J, with 9 bases between. DNA of the CDR3: TGTGCCAGCAGCTTAGATCAAGGGCACAAAAACATTCAGTACTTC. Translating gives CASSLDQGHKNIQYF.

By share, this clonotype ranks as large. V and J are TRBV7-8 and TRBJ1-1, with 8 bases that match TRBD1. The CDR3 is 14 residues long. With V trimmed by 5 bases and J by 1 base, 3 bases remained unmatched. CDR1 SGHVS and CDR2 FQNEAQ come from the germline V gene. The CDR3 loop reads CASSTDRGNTEAFF. The CDR3 DNA sequence: TGTGCCAGCAGCACAGACAGGGGGAACACTGAAGCTTTCTTT.

The table lists this clonotype with many counts. Germline is not matched at one junction end, which may reflect a read error. The V call is TRBV7-6, the J call TRBJ2-5; 9 nucleotides match TRBD1. Per germline, CDR1 SGHVS and CDR2 FNYEAQ. This CDR3 spans 14 amino acids. In nucleotides, the CDR3 is TGTGCCAGCAGCTTGAACAGGGGGCCCCCGGGCAGTACTTTC. Amino acid sequence: CASSLNRGPPGSTF.

Judged by abundance, this clonotype is medium-sized (0.01 to 0.1%). J is TRBJ2-7 and V is TRBV6-1, with 9 bases identical to TRBD1. The germline CDR1 and CDR2 sequences are MNHNS and SASEGT. The J segment lost 6 bases and the V segment lost 6 bases, leaving 12 bases of the junction unmatched. CDR3 size: 15 residues. The CDR3 spells CASRSGQGVFFEQYF. CDR3 DNA: TGTGCCAGCAGATCGGGACAGGGCGTATTTTTCGAGCAGTACTTC.

The chain is built from TRBV7-3 and TRBJ1-1, with TRBD2 matching over 7 bases. The end of the DNA is better explained by TRBJ2-5, so the J call may be wrong. The CDR3 is 15 residues long. Germline V gives CDR1 SGHTA, CDR2 FQGTGA. The CDR3 DNA reads as TGTGCCAGCAGCTTAAGGGGGGGGATTCGAGAGACCCAGTACTTC. Residues: CASSLRGGIRETQYF.

The genes are TRBV20-1 and TRBJ1-1, with D tentatively TRBD1 (5 bases). Trimming shortened V by 2 bases and J by 0 bases, and 10 bases separated the two germline ends. The CDR3 covers 14 residues. Germline V gene data show CDR1 as DFQATT and CDR2 as SNEGSKA (reference sequence). DNA of the CDR3: TGCAGTGCTAGAAGCGGGGGGATGAACACTGAAGCTTTCTTT. Protein sequence: CSARSGGMNTEAFF.

This clonotype was detected ten times or more. V is TRBV11-1 and J is TRBJ1-2; no definite D call. The CDR3 contains 11 residues. Germline V gives CDR1 SGHAT, CDR2 FQDESV (reference sequence). The germline V and J ends were trimmed by 5 bases and 7 bases, with 8 bases remaining between them. CDR3 sequence (DNA): TGTGCCAGCAGCCGAATATCTGGCTACACCTTC. Translation gives CASSRISGYTF. Supplemented by reference TRBV11-1 and TRBJ1-2, the full variable domain reads EAEVAQSPRYKITEKSQAVAFWCDPISGHATLYWYRQILGQGPELLVQFQDESVVDDSQLPKDRFSAERLKGVDSTLKIQPAELGDSAMYLCASSRISGYTFGSGTRLTVV.

The genes are TRBV7-2 and TRBJ2-3, with D perhaps TRBD2 (5 bases). The DNA end is more similar to TRBJ2-1, so the J call may be wrong. The CDR3 contains 13 residues. The V gene's germline CDR1 is SGHTA and CDR2 FQGNSA. This CDR3 reads CASSPSTYNEQFF. The CDR3 coding sequence is TGTGCCAGCAGCCCTAGCACCTACAATGAGCAGTTCTTC.

This clonotype was seen only a few times. The chain couples TRBV18 to TRBJ1-3, with unresolved D. The germline V gene has CDR1 KGHSH and CDR2 LQKENI. V lost 7 bases, J lost 0 bases, and 1 base lay in between. The CDR3 is made up of 11 amino acids. The CDR3 loop is CASYSGNTIYF. The CDR3 nucleotides read TGTGCCAGCTACTCTGGAAACACCATATATTTT.